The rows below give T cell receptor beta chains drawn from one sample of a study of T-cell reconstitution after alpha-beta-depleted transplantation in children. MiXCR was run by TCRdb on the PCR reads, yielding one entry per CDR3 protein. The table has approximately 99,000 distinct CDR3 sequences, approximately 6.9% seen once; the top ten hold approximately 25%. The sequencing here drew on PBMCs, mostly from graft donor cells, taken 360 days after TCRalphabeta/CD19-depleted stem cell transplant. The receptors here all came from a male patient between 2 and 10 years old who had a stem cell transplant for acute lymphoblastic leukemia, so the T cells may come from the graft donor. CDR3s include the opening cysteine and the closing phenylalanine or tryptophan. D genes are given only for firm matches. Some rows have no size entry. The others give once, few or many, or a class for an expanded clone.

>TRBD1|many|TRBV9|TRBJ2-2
CASSVRRTGTNTGELFF
TGTGCCAGCAGCGTACGGAGGACAGGGACGAACACCGGGGAGCTGTTTTTT
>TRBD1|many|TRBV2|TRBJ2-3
CASWGQGLDTQYF
TGTGCCTCGTGGGGACAGGGGCTAGATACGCAGTATTTT
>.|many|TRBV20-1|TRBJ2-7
CSARFRYEQYF
TGCAGTGCTAGATTCCGGTACGAGCAGTACTTC
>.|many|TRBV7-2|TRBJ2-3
CASSLDGMNTDTQYF
TGTGCCAGCAGCTTAGACGGCATGAACACAGATACGCAGTATTTT
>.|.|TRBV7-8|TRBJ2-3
CASSLDHRASSTDTQYF
TGTGCTAGCAGCTTAGACCACAGGGCTTCTAGCACAGATACGCAGTATTTT
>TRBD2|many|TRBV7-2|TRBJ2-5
CASSHVPRLADEETQYF
TGTGCCAGCAGCCACGTCCCCAGACTAGCGGACGAAGAGACCCAGTACTTC
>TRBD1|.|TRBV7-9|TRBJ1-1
CASSYRQGLIAEAFF
TGTGCCAGCAGCTACCGACAGGGACTGATAGCTGAAGCTTTCTTT
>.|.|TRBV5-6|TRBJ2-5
CASSERVQLGTETQYF
TGTGCCAGCAGCGAGAGGGTTCAATTGGGCACGGAGACCCAGTACTTC
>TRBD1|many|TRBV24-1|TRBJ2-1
CATSRGDRGNYNEQFF
TGTGCCACCAGTAGAGGGGACAGGGGAAACTACAATGAGCAGTTCTTC
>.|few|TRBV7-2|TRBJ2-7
CASSTRTGSYEQYF
TGTGCCAGCAGCACCAGGACGGGCTCCTACGAGCAGTACTTC
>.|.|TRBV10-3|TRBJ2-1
CAISDSLFPGTFYNEQFF
TGTGCCATCAGCGACTCTCTCTTTCCCGGGACTTTCTACAATGAGCAGTTCTTC
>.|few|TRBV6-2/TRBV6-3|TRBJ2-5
CASSYRGKTQYF
TGTGCCAGCAGTTACAGGGGGAAGACCCAGTACTTC
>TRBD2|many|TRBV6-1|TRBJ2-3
CASSTGGDTQYF
TGTGCCAGCAGTACGGGGGGAGATACGCAGTATTTT
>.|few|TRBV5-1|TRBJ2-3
CASSSRDSRADTQYF
TGCGCCAGCAGCTCCAGGGACTCTAGAGCAGATACGCAGTATTTT
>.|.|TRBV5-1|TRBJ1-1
CASSLALANTEAFF
TGCGCCAGCAGCTTGGCCCTCGCGAACACTGAAGCTTTCTTT